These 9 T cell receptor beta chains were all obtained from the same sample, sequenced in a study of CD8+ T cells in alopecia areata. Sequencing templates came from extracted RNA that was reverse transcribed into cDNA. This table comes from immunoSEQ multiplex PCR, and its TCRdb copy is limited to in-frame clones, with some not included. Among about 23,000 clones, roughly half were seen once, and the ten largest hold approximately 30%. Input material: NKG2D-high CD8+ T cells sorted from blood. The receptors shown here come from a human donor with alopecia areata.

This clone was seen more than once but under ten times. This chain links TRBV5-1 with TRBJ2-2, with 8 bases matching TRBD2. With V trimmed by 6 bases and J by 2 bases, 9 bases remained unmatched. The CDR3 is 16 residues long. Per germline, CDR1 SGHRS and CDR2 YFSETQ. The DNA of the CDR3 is TGCGCCAGCATCCCAGCGGGAGAAGCAAACACCGGGGAGCTGTTTTTT. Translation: CASIPAGEANTGELFF. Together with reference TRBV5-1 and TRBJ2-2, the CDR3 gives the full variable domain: KAGVTQTPRYLIKTRGQQVTLSCSPISGHRSVSWYQQTPGQGLQFLFEYFSETQRNKGNFPGRFSGRQFSNSRSEMNVSTLELGDSALYLCASIPAGEANTGELFFGEGSRLTVL.

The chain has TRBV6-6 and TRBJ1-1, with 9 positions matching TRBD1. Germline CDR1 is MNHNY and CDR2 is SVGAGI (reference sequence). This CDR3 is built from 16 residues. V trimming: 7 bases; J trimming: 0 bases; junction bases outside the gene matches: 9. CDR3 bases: TGTGCCAGCACTAAAAGGACAGGGGCCATGAACACTGAAGCTTTCTTT. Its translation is CASTKRTGAMNTEAFF.

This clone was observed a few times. CDR3: CASSQDRVAGELFF. For the CDR3, the DNA is TGCGCCAGCAGCCAAGATCGCGTAGCCGGGGAGCTGTTTTTT. This rearrangement joins TRBV4-1 to TRBJ2-2; D is unclear. Germline V lookup: CDR1 MGHRA, CDR2 YSYEKL. Trimming pared 0 bases from V and 6 bases from J, leaving 8 bases between. The CDR3 has 14 residues.

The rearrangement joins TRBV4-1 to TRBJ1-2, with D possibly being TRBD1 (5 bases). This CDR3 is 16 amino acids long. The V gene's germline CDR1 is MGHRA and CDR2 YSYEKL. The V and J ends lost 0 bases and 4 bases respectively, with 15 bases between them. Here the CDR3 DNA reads TGCGCCAGCAGCCAAGAAAGGGGTAGGGGATTCTATGGCTACACCTTC. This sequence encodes CASSQERGRGFYGYTF.

The CDR3 loop reads CASSVEGTSSYEQYF. CDR3 in DNA: TGTGCCAGCAGCGTAGAGGGGACTAGCTCCTACGAGCAGTACTTC. The chain uses TRBV9 and TRBJ2-5; 8 bases align to TRBD2. The J call may not be correct, given that the DNA end is closer to TRBJ2-7. Germline CDR1 is SGDLS and CDR2 is YYNGEE. The CDR3 is 15 amino acids.

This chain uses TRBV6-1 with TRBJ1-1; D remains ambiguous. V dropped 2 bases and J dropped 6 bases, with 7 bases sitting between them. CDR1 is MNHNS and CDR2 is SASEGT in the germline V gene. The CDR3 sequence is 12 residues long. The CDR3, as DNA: TGTGCCAGCAGTGAACATGGGGCTGAAGCTTTCTTT. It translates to CASSEHGAEAFF.

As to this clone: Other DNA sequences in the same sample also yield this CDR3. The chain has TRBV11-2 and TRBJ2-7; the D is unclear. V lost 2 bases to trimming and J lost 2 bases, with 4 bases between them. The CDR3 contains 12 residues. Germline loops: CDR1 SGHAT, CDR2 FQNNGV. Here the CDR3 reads CASSLTPYEQYF. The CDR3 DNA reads TGTGCCAGCAGCTTAACTCCCTACGAGCAGTACTTC.

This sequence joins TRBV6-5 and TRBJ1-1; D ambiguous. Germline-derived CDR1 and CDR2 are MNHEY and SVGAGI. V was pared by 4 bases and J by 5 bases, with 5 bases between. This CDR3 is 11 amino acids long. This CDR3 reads CASSLGTEAFF. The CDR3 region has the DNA TGTGCCAGCAGTTTAGGTACTGAAGCTTTCTTT.

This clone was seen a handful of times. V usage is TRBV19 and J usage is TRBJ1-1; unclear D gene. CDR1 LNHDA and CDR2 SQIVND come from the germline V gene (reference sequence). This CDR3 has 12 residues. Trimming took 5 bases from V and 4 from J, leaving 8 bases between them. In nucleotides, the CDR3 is TGTGCCAGTAGTTATAAGGGCACTGAAGCTTTCTTT. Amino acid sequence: CASSYKGTEAFF.